Each of the 29 T cell receptor beta chains below was sequenced from the same sample in a study of human T cells and chemical hapten exposure. A single record per CDR3 protein comes from TCRdb applying MiXCR to the RACE reads. This sample carries 240,000 or so distinct CDR3 sequences, approximately 8.6% of them seen once, and the ten largest clones take about 2.1%. Time point described: pre-sensitization, week 0. Specified treatment: therapeutic diphenylcyclopropenone sensitization with weekly scalp DPC. Material: whole blood, obtained in connection with sensitization to the hapten diphenylcyclopropenone (DPC). These receptors came from a woman aged 40 to 50 with alopecia areata. Some clones in this sample may be carry-over from other donors' samples.

The table lists this clonotype with a few counts. The chain has TRBV7-8 and TRBJ1-2, with a weak D call TRBD1 (6 bases). Deletions cut 1 base from V and 0 bases from J, with 12 bases between. Per germline, CDR1 SGHVS and CDR2 FQNEAQ. CDR3 length: 16 residues. CDR3 nucleotide sequence: TGTGCCAGCAGCTTAGGCCGACAGGCCGCTAACTATGGCTACACCTTC. Its protein product is CASSLGRQAANYGYTF.

This clonotype was recorded a few times. The rearrangement links TRBV24-1 to TRBJ2-2; D could derive from TRBD1 or TRBD2 (6 bases each). This CDR3 is 14 amino acids long. Trimming took off 4 bases at V and 6 bases at J, with 11 bases between the two ends. The germline V gene encodes CDR1 KGHDR and CDR2 SFDVKD. Here the CDR3 reads CATSEGGRAGELFF. The CDR3 bases are TGTGCCACCAGTGAAGGGGGGCGTGCCGGGGAGCTGTTTTTT.

The chain couples TRBV5-1 to TRBJ2-3; perhaps TRBD2 as D (6 bases). This CDR3 is built from 15 residues. Per the germline V gene, CDR1 is SGHRS and CDR2 is YFSETQ. Between the trimmed V and J ends, which lost 2 bases and 2 bases, there was a span of 12 bases. CDR3 in amino acids: CASSFRRGNTDTQYF. CDR3 bases: TGCGCCAGCAGCTTTAGGCGGGGCAACACAGATACGCAGTATTTT.

This clonotype was picked up a small number of times. The chain couples TRBV12-3 or TRBV12-4 to TRBJ2-7; 7 bases are a match to TRBD1. Trimming at V came to 6 bases and at J to 2 bases, leaving 10 bases not matched to a gene. This CDR3 region has 15 residues. The CDR3 sequence is CASSPTGSRTYEQYF. The CDR3 DNA is TGTGCCAGCAGCCCGACAGGGAGTCGGACCTACGAGCAGTACTTC.

The table lists this clonotype with a few counts. This chain connects TRBV6-5 to TRBJ1-2; weak D call: TRBD1 (5 bases). The V end was cut by 6 bases, the J end by 4 bases, with 12 bases between. CDR3 size: 13 residues. Germline V lookup: CDR1 MNHEY, CDR2 SVGAGI. The CDR3 loop is CASRRDLLYGYTF. The CDR3 nucleotides read TGTGCCAGCAGGCGGGACCTCCTCTATGGCTACACCTTC.

Many counts were recorded for this clonotype. The chain employs TRBV20-1 and TRBJ1-5, with unresolved D. CDR3 length: 18 residues. The germline V gene encodes CDR1 DFQATT and CDR2 SNEGSKA (reference sequence). The V end was cut by 1 base, the J end by 5 bases, with 24 bases between. This CDR3 reads CSARVALGLSKPDQPQHF. The CDR3 coding sequence is TGCAGTGCTAGAGTCGCCCTAGGGCTCAGTAAACCAGATCAGCCCCAGCATTTT.

Here the CDR3 DNA reads TGTGCCAGCAGCTTAGTACGGGGCGAGTACGAGCAGTACTTC. Amino acid sequence: CASSLVRGEYEQYF. The J gene is TRBJ2-7, the V gene TRBV7-2; tentatively, D is TRBD1 or TRBD2 (5 bases each). From germline, CDR1 is SGHTA and CDR2 FQGNSA. The CDR3 length is 14 residues. Trimming removed 1 base from V and 4 bases from J, with 11 bases in between.

The chain links TRBV6-6 to TRBJ1-5, with D uncertain. Trimming shortened V by 8 bases and J by 0 bases, and 11 bases separated the two germline ends. This CDR3 has 14 amino acids. Germline lookup yields CDR1 MNHNY and CDR2 SVGAGI (reference sequence). The CDR3 DNA reads as TGTGCCAGCCATACAGTTTATAGCAATCAGCCCCAGCATTTT. The encoded protein is CASHTVYSNQPQHF.

The rearrangement links TRBV7-2 to TRBJ2-4; D is tentatively TRBD1 or TRBD2 (5 bases each). The V and J ends lost 5 bases and 9 bases respectively, with 17 bases between them. The germline V gene encodes CDR1 SGHTA and CDR2 FQGNSA. This CDR3 contains 14 residues. CDR3 loop: CASSPQGHGGIQYF. In DNA form, the CDR3 reads TGTGCCAGCAGCCCACAAGGACATGGGGGCATTCAGTACTTC. Based on the CDR3 plus reference TRBV7-2 and TRBJ2-4, the full variable domain is GAGVSQSPSNKVTEKGKDVELRCDPISGHTALYWYRQSLGQGLEFLIYFQGNSAPDKSGLPSDRFSAERTGGSVSTLTIQRTQQEDSAVYLCASSPQGHGGIQYFGAGTRLSVL.

This clonotype was recorded many times. The rearrangement links TRBV12-3 or TRBV12-4 to TRBJ1-5, with D maybe TRBD1 (6 bases). V dropped 3 bases and J dropped 4 bases, with 13 bases sitting between them. This CDR3 region has 15 residues. The CDR3 loop reads CASSLTGGRNQPQHF. Written as DNA, the CDR3 is TGTGCCAGCAGTTTGACAGGAGGGAGGAATCAGCCCCAGCATTTT.

The chain couples TRBV20-1 to TRBJ2-3; D is unclear. CDR1 DFQATT and CDR2 SNEGSKA come from the germline V gene (reference sequence). This CDR3 spans 11 amino acids. CDR3 in amino acids: CKVRGRDTQYF. CDR3 DNA sequence: TGCAAAGTACGCGGAAGGGATACGCAGTATTTT.

This chain joins TRBV28 and TRBJ2-2; D perhaps matches TRBD1 (6 bases). The CDR3 runs to 14 residues. The germline gives CDR1 MDHEN, CDR2 SYDVKM. The V end was cut by 2 bases, the J end by 4 bases, with 8 bases between. The CDR3 DNA sequence: TGTGCCAGCAGTTTAACAGGGAGCACCGGGGAGCTGTTTTTT. Translation: CASSLTGSTGELFF.

The V gene is TRBV12-3 or TRBV12-4, the J gene TRBJ2-7, with 7 positions matching TRBD1. The length of the CDR3 is 15 residues. V shed 6 bases, J shed 0 bases, and the junction held 8 bases outside the gene matches. The CDR3 protein is CASRGTGTVSYEQYF. The CDR3 nucleotides read TGTGCCAGCAGGGGAACCGGGACAGTCTCCTACGAGCAGTACTTC.

The chain couples TRBV28 to TRBJ2-7; TRBD1 matches 10 bases. Germline CDR1 is MDHEN and CDR2 is SYDVKM. Unmatched junction bases numbered 5, after V lost 6 bases and J lost 3 bases. CDR3 length equals 14 residues. CDR3 loop: CASSLGQGVYEQYF. The CDR3 DNA reads TGTGCCAGCAGCCTAGGACAGGGGGTCTACGAGCAGTACTTC.

This clonotype was recorded a few times. The gene calls are TRBV9 and TRBJ2-1; 10 bases map to TRBD2. The germline CDR1 and CDR2 sequences are SGDLS and YYNGEE. The length of the CDR3 is 15 residues. The trim removed 1 base at V and 6 bases at J, leaving 4 bases unmatched. The CDR3 sequence is CASSVLAGDLNEQFF. CDR3 sequence (DNA): TGTGCCAGCAGCGTACTAGCGGGAGATCTCAATGAGCAGTTCTTC.

Ten or more counts support this clonotype. The chain carries TRBV7-2 and TRBJ2-5, with D tentatively TRBD1 or TRBD2 (5 bases each). This CDR3 region has 15 residues. V was trimmed by 6 bases and J by 1 base, leaving 15 bases between them. Germline lookup yields CDR1 SGHTA and CDR2 FQGNSA. The CDR3 region has the DNA TGTGCCAGCAGGCCGACGGGGACGGCCCAAGAGACCCAGTACTTC. Residues: CASRPTGTAQETQYF.

Comment on this clonotype: A read error is possible here, since a much larger clone lies one base away. The CDR3 DNA reads as TGCAGTGCTAGAGATAAGCGCTCGGCTTACTTT. This gives the protein CSARDKRSAYF. The V gene is TRBV20-1, the J gene TRBJ1-1; D is ambiguous. Germline CDR1 is DFQATT and CDR2 is SNEGSKA (reference sequence). The CDR3 runs to 11 residues.

V is TRBV25-1 and J is TRBJ2-7; no definite D call. V shed 5 bases and J shed 4 bases, with 12 bases lying between them. Germline values: CDR1 MGHDK, CDR2 SYGVNS. The CDR3 has 13 residues. DNA of the CDR3: TGTGCCAGCAGTTTAGCCTCGGCGTACGAGCAGTACTTC. Protein product: CASSLASAYEQYF.

This clonotype was seen ten or more times. The chain combines TRBV2 with TRBJ1-2; 8 bases agree with TRBD1. The J segment lost 4 bases and the V segment lost 4 bases, leaving 5 bases of the junction unmatched. This CDR3 is 14 amino acids long. Germline V gene data show CDR1 as SNHLY and CDR2 as FYNNEI. The CDR3 sequence: CASSGGQAPYGYTF. The CDR3 nucleotides are TGTGCCAGCAGTGGGGGACAGGCTCCCTATGGCTACACCTTC.

This clonotype turned up a few times. J is TRBJ1-1 and V is TRBV6-2 or TRBV6-3; D remains unclear. The CDR3 has 11 amino acids. The V gene's germline CDR1 is MNHEY and CDR2 SVGEGT. V lost 6 bases and J lost 6, with 8 bases in between. CDR3 DNA: TGTGCCAGCAGGGGGTCATCTGAAGCTTTCTTT. Translation: CASRGSSEAFF.

The rearrangement links TRBV4-1 to TRBJ1-4; D gene unclear. V was pared by 4 bases and J by 8 bases, with 17 bases between. Germline CDR1 reads MGHRA; CDR2 reads YSYEKL. The CDR3 contains 15 residues. The CDR3 spells CASSRAKGEVEKLFF. CDR3 nucleotides: TGCGCCAGCAGCCGAGCCAAGGGAGAGGTGGAAAAACTGTTTTTT.

This clonotype has just a few counts. This chain joins TRBV4-1 and TRBJ2-7; no definite D call. Germline assignment: CDR1 MGHRA and CDR2 YSYEKL. This CDR3 comprises 14 residues. The V and J ends lost 4 bases and 3 bases respectively, with 13 bases between them. Here the CDR3 DNA reads TGCGCCAGCAGCCCCCCGGGCGGTGACTACGAGCAGTACTTC. Amino acid sequence: CASSPPGGDYEQYF.

The chain couples TRBV20-1 to TRBJ2-1; 9 bases map to TRBD2. CDR1 is DFQATT and CDR2 is SNEGSKA in the germline V gene (reference sequence). The CDR3 is 14 amino acids. The V segment lost 3 bases and the J segment 6 bases; nucleotides outside the gene matches: 6. CDR3 DNA: TGCAGTGCTAGTCCCTCTAGCGGGACCAATGAGCAGTTCTTC. Translation: CSASPSSGTNEQFF.

J is TRBJ1-3 and V is TRBV6-2 or TRBV6-3; D uncertain. CDR1 and CDR2 from the germline V gene are MNHEY and SVGEGT. This CDR3 spans 14 amino acids. Trimming pared 6 bases from V and 0 bases from J, leaving 9 bases between. The CDR3 DNA follows: TGTGCCAGCAGCCAGACGGTCTCTGGAAACACCATATATTTT. It translates to CASSQTVSGNTIYF.

This clonotype occurred a few times. V usage is TRBV6-1 and J usage is TRBJ2-1; the match to TRBD1 covers 10 bases. With 6 bases clipped from V and 7 bases from J, the junction kept 12 bases outside the gene matches. This CDR3 is 16 amino acids long. The germline CDR1 and CDR2 sequences are MNHNS and SASEGT. The CDR3 DNA follows: TGTGCCAGCAGGGACGACAGGGGGCTGCTGGGAAATGAGCAGTTCTTC. The encoded protein is CASRDDRGLLGNEQFF.

In its sample, this clonotype was seen a few times. The V and J genes are TRBV6-5 and TRBJ1-1; D uncertain. The CDR3 runs to 14 residues. Trimming pared 8 bases from V and 1 base from J, leaving 14 bases between. In germline, CDR1 is MNHEY, CDR2 SVGAGI. CDR3 loop: CASGGSSKNTEAFF. The CDR3 coding sequence is TGTGCCAGCGGAGGGTCTAGTAAGAACACTGAAGCTTTCTTT.

This clonotype was seen a few times. The chain links TRBV7-2 to TRBJ2-4; D gene unclear. V lost 1 base and J 1 base, leaving 17 bases between the germline ends. CDR1 SGHTA and CDR2 FQGNSA come from the germline V gene. This CDR3 is built from 18 residues. The CDR3 protein is CASSLVGDGGSAKNIQYF. The CDR3 DNA follows: TGTGCCAGCAGCTTAGTAGGCGACGGCGGCTCGGCCAAAAACATTCAGTACTTC. The full variable domain, in which reference TRBV7-2 and TRBJ2-4 provide the parts outside the CDR3, is GAGVSQSPSNKVTEKGKDVELRCDPISGHTALYWYRQSLGQGLEFLIYFQGNSAPDKSGLPSDRFSAERTGGSVSTLTIQRTQQEDSAVYLCASSLVGDGGSAKNIQYFGAGTRLSVL.

This clonotype was seen many times. This rearrangement joins TRBV15 to TRBJ1-5; tentatively, D is TRBD1 (5 bases). CDR1 is LNHNV and CDR2 is YYDKDF in the germline V gene (reference sequence). This CDR3 spans 14 amino acids. Deletions cut 3 bases from V and 2 bases from J, with 8 bases between. The CDR3 region is CATSSGGGNQPQHF. The CDR3, as DNA: TGTGCCACCAGCAGTGGGGGGGGCAATCAGCCCCAGCATTTT.

This clonotype showed up just a few times. The chain recombines TRBV7-8 with TRBJ2-1; D unclear. The length of the CDR3 is 13 residues. Between the trimmed V and J ends, which lost 5 bases and 9 bases, there was a span of 14 bases. The germline V gene encodes CDR1 SGHVS and CDR2 FQNEAQ. The CDR3 sequence: CASSPELMVEQFF. The CDR3 DNA sequence: TGTGCCAGCAGCCCAGAACTTATGGTTGAGCAGTTCTTC.